The 4 T cell receptor beta chains below come from one sample, sequenced in a study of OX40 agonist ivuxolimab in advanced cancers. Repertoires were generated with immunoSEQ multiplex PCR, while TCRdb's copy carries only in-frame clones and drops some. The data hold around 72,000 clones, with about nine tenths observed a single time. Source: CD4+ or CD8+ T cells sorted from blood, taken in a trial of the OX40 agonist ivuxolimab. The source is an adult with an advanced solid tumor such as melanoma, head and neck, liver or kidney cancer.

The chain links TRBV29-1 to TRBJ1-1; D not resolved. Germline V gene sequence: CDR1 SQVTM, CDR2 ANQGSEA. This CDR3 spans 15 amino acids. The V end was cut by 1 base, the J end by 4 bases, with 16 bases between. CDR3 DNA: TGCAGCGTTGAAGGCGGCTACAGCTCCGCCACTGAAGCTTTCTTT. It translates to CSVEGGYSSATEAFF.

This clone was seen only a few times. V usage is TRBV4-2 and J usage is TRBJ2-7, with 7 bases lining up with TRBD1. V shed 4 bases and J 6 bases; nucleotides not matched to a gene: 6. CDR1 is LGHNA and CDR2 is YNFKEQ in the germline V gene. CDR3 length: 13 residues. The CDR3 DNA reads TGTGCCAGCAGCCGTGAACAGGGGCGCGAGCAGTACTTC. This encodes CASSREQGREQYF.

V usage is TRBV14 and J usage is TRBJ1-1; TRBD1 is a possible D gene (5 bases). The CDR3 length is 13 residues. V dropped 4 bases and J dropped 1 base, with 7 bases sitting between them. Germline V lookup: CDR1 SGHDN, CDR2 FVKESK. CDR3 sequence reads: CASSRDRNTEAFF. The DNA for the CDR3 is TGTGCCAGCAGCCGAGACAGGAACACTGAAGCTTTCTTT.

This clone was detected only a few times. The chain employs TRBV7-2 and TRBJ2-4; tentatively, D is TRBD2 (6 bases). Germline V gene sequence: CDR1 SGHTA, CDR2 FQGNSA. Trimming removed 1 base from V and 6 bases from J, with 13 bases in between. The CDR3 loop spans 15 amino acids. CDR3 sequence: CASSLEGGALNIQYF. As DNA, the CDR3 is TGTGCCAGCAGCTTAGAAGGAGGGGCTCTAAACATTCAGTACTTC.